The 28 T cell receptor beta chains in this list originate from one sample, sequenced in a study of cytomegalovirus exposure and HLA in healthy donors. 13 Jbeta primers and 60 Vbeta primers were used for the PCR. Measured with immunoSEQ multiplex PCR; TCRdb has only the in-frame clones, and not every one. Of some 120,000 clones in the sample, roughly 85% were seen once. Source material: PBMCs. The receptor set was obtained from a woman aged 25 to 45 in good health and CMV-seropositive.

The chain uses TRBV18 and TRBJ2-1; 12 nucleotides align to TRBD2. J gave up 8 bases and V 1 base, and 6 bases lay outside the gene matches. The CDR3 extends over 16 amino acids. Per the germline V gene, CDR1 is KGHSH and CDR2 is LQKENI. The CDR3 bases are TGTGCCAGCTCACCACGGACTAGCGGGGAAGGCGATGAGCAGTTCTTC. Encoded protein: CASSPRTSGEGDEQFF. The whole variable domain, filled in from reference TRBV18 and TRBJ2-1, reads NAGVMQNPRHLVRRRGQEARLRCSPMKGHSHVYWYRQLPEEGLKFMVYLQKENIIDESGMPKERFSAEFPKEGPSILRIQQVVRGDSAAYFCASSPRTSGEGDEQFFGPGTRLTVL.

This clone was observed a single time. The chain has TRBV25-1 and TRBJ1-1, with D perhaps TRBD1 (6 bases). The CDR3 is 13 amino acids. Trimming removed 2 bases from V and 5 bases from J, with 9 bases in between. Germline-derived CDR1 and CDR2 are MGHDK and SYGVNS. In nucleotides, the CDR3 is TGTGCCAGCAGTGAAACAGGGTGGACTGAAGCTTTCTTT. Its protein product is CASSETGWTEAFF.

The chain couples TRBV29-1 to TRBJ2-7; 7 bases are a match to TRBD1. The CDR3 spans 15 residues. Losses at the gene ends were 6 bases for V and 2 bases for J; bases not matched to a gene: 13. Germline CDR1 is SQVTM and CDR2 is ANQGSEA. The CDR3 bases are TGCAGCGTGGCGGCCGTAGGGGGCACGACCTACGAGCAGTACTTC. Its translation: CSVAAVGGTTYEQYF.

The chain is built from TRBV5-6 and TRBJ2-3, with D hard to call. The CDR3 has 12 residues. The V gene's germline CDR1 is SGHDT and CDR2 YYEEEE. V lost 2 bases and J lost 6, with 7 bases in between. The CDR3: CASSFPADTQYF. Written as DNA, the CDR3 is TGTGCCAGCAGCTTCCCAGCGGATACGCAGTATTTT. The complete variable domain, with remaining parts taken from reference TRBV5-6 and TRBJ2-3, reads DAGVTQSPTHLIKTRGQQVTLRCSPKSGHDTVSWYQQALGQGPQFIFQYYEEEERQRGNFPDRFSGHQFPNYSSELNVNALLLGDSALYLCASSFPADTQYFGPGTRLTVL.

The chain uses TRBV30 and TRBJ1-1; D unclear. V dropped 5 bases and J dropped 6 bases, with 13 bases sitting between them. The germline gives CDR1 GTSNPN, CDR2 SVGIG (reference sequence). This CDR3 has 12 residues. CDR3 DNA sequence: TGTGCCTGGCTAGGGTGGGAGGCTGAAGCTTTCTTT. It codes for CAWLGWEAEAFF.

The chain combines TRBV2 with TRBJ1-1; 11 bases fit TRBD1. This CDR3 is built from 16 residues. Germline V gene lookup returns CDR1 SNHLY and CDR2 FYNNEI. J lost 0 bases, V lost 6 bases, and 6 bases had no gene match. This CDR3 reads CASSPGQGVLNTEAFF. The CDR3 DNA reads TGTGCCAGCAGCCCGGGACAGGGGGTTTTGAACACTGAAGCTTTCTTT.

J is TRBJ2-6 and V is TRBV5-5; D is ambiguous. V lost 1 base and J lost 1, with 3 bases in between. There are 14 residues in the CDR3. Germline V lookup: CDR1 SGHKS, CDR2 YYEKEE (reference sequence). The DNA of the CDR3 is TGTGCCAGCAGCTTGCAATCTGGGGCCAACGTCCTGACTTTC. Translated: CASSLQSGANVLTF.

V usage is TRBV16 and J usage is TRBJ2-2; 8 bases align to TRBD1. Germline V gene lookup returns CDR1 KGHSY and CDR2 FQNENV. The CDR3 contains 15 residues. Trimming removed 2 bases from V and 7 bases from J; junction bases left unmatched: 6. The CDR3 spells CASSQNRGSGGELFF. CDR3 coding DNA: TGTGCCAGCAGCCAAAACAGGGGGTCCGGCGGGGAGCTGTTTTTT.

This chain links TRBV5-4 with TRBJ1-4, with 7 bases lining up with TRBD1. Germline V gene sequence: CDR1 SGHNT, CDR2 YYREEE (reference sequence). V was pared by 2 bases and J by 5 bases, with 3 bases of the junction left unmatched. The CDR3 is 14 residues long. The CDR3: CASSFAGGNEKLFF. For the CDR3, the DNA is TGTGCCAGCAGCTTTGCAGGGGGAAATGAAAAACTGTTTTTT.

The chain is built from TRBV30 and TRBJ1-3; D unclear. The CDR3 has 12 residues. V was pared by 0 bases and J by 7 bases, with 7 bases between. Germline V gene sequence: CDR1 GTSNPN, CDR2 SVGIG (reference sequence). The CDR3 here is CAWSVGGNTIYF. The CDR3 DNA sequence: TGTGCCTGGAGTGTAGGAGGCAACACCATATATTTT.

The chain employs TRBV5-4 and TRBJ1-2, with a possible D match to TRBD1 (5 bases). V lost 4 bases and J lost 8, with 24 bases in between. Germline values: CDR1 SGHNT, CDR2 YYREEE (reference sequence). CDR3 length: 16 amino acids. The CDR3 loop reads CASSIKSPGSGLGYTF. The CDR3, as DNA: TGTGCCAGCAGCATTAAATCCCCAGGGTCGGGTTTGGGCTACACCTTC. Supplemented by reference TRBV5-4 and TRBJ1-2, the full variable domain reads ETGVTQSPTHLIKTRGQQVTLRCSSQSGHNTVSWYQQALGQGPQFIFQYYREEENGRGNFPPRFSGLQFPNYSSELNVNALELDDSALYLCASSIKSPGSGLGYTFGSGTRLTVV.

The gene calls are TRBV27 and TRBJ2-2; 9 nucleotides line up with TRBD2. Germline CDR1 is MNHEY and CDR2 is SMNVEV (reference sequence). CDR3 size: 15 residues. The junction had 8 bases not matched to a gene; V was cut back by 7 bases and J by 5 bases. The CDR3 is CASKGLAGITGELFF. CDR3 DNA: TGTGCCAGCAAGGGACTAGCAGGAATAACCGGGGAGCTGTTTTTT.

The chain is built from TRBV10-1 and TRBJ1-4; D gene uncertain. V was shortened by 4 bases and J by 3 bases, with 21 bases between the two germline ends. The CDR3 length is 18 residues. CDR1 and CDR2 from the germline V gene are WNHNN and SYGVQD (reference sequence). The CDR3 nucleotides are TGCGCCAGCAGTGCCCGGACTTCATTTGGGGAATCTAATGAAAAACTGTTTTTT. It yields the protein CASSARTSFGESNEKLFF.

CDR3: CASSVTGLATQEQFF. The CDR3 nucleotides are TGTGCCAGCAGCGTGACGGGACTAGCAACACAGGAGCAGTTCTTC. V is TRBV9 and J is TRBJ2-1; 9 bases fit TRBD2. Per germline, CDR1 SGDLS and CDR2 YYNGEE. The CDR3 contains 15 residues. The V and J ends lost 2 bases and 10 bases, in that order; junction bases with no gene match: 10.

This chain connects TRBV2 to TRBJ2-1, with D uncertain. The germline V gene encodes CDR1 SNHLY and CDR2 FYNNEI. V lost 6 bases and J lost 10, with 7 bases in between. This CDR3 has 10 amino acids. The CDR3 nucleotides are TGTGCCAGCAGCCTTGGCGAGCAGTTCTTC. Protein product: CASSLGEQFF.

This chain links TRBV28 with TRBJ2-2, with 12 bases identical to TRBD2. The CDR3 totals 17 residues. Germline CDR1 is MDHEN and CDR2 is SYDVKM. The V and J ends lost 7 bases and 4 bases, in that order; junction bases with no gene match: 10. CDR3 in DNA: TGTGCCAGCACAATAACCCGGGGACTAGCGGGCACCGGGGAGCTGTTTTTT. This translates into CASTITRGLAGTGELFF.

The chain links TRBV6-6 to TRBJ2-5; D not resolved. The CDR3 spans 13 residues. Trimming stripped 6 bases from V and 0 bases from J, with 8 bases between. In germline, CDR1 is MNHNY, CDR2 SVGAGI (reference sequence). CDR3 coding DNA: TGTGCCAGCAGGAAGAACAACCAAGAGACCCAGTACTTC. Protein sequence: CASRKNNQETQYF.

The rearrangement joins TRBV19 to TRBJ1-1; 7 bases are shared with TRBD1. Germline V lookup: CDR1 LNHDA, CDR2 SQIVND (reference sequence). The CDR3 extends over 15 amino acids. The V gene end was trimmed by 4 bases and the J gene end by 2 bases; junction bases not matched to a gene: 7. The CDR3 DNA follows: TGTGCCAGTAGTAAGAGGGGGCTGGAAAACACTGAAGCTTTCTTT. This translates into CASSKRGLENTEAFF.

The chain couples TRBV2 to TRBJ1-1; TRBD1 might be the D (6 bases). The CDR3 has 12 residues. CDR1 and CDR2 from the germline V gene are SNHLY and FYNNEI. V lost 10 bases to trimming and J lost 4 bases, with 13 bases between them. CDR3 coding DNA: TGTGCCACCGAGGGGGGGAGCACTGAAGCTTTCTTT. It codes for CATEGGSTEAFF. Full variable domain (missing parts from reference TRBV2 and TRBJ1-1): EPEVTQTPSHQVTQMGQEVILRCVPISNHLYFYWYRQILGQKVEFLVSFYNNEISEKSEIFDDQFSVERPDGSNFTLKIRSTKLEDSAMYFCATEGGSTEAFFGQGTRLTVV.

This clone came up many times. The chain employs TRBV6-1 and TRBJ2-6; D possibly corresponds to TRBD2 (7 bases). In germline, CDR1 is MNHNS, CDR2 SASEGT. Trimming took off 1 base at V and 4 bases at J, with 11 bases between the two ends. The CDR3 consists of 16 residues. The CDR3 sequence is CASSEEGGRGANVLTF. In DNA, the CDR3 is TGTGCCAGCAGTGAAGAGGGGGGGCGCGGGGCCAACGTCCTGACTTTC.

The chain employs TRBV6-5 and TRBJ2-7; TRBD1 aligns across 11 bases. This CDR3 has 15 amino acids. The V segment lost 2 bases and the J segment 1 base; nucleotides outside the gene matches: 1. The germline V gene encodes CDR1 MNHEY and CDR2 SVGAGI. CDR3 loop: CASSYRDRGSYEQYF. The CDR3 region has the DNA TGTGCCAGCAGTTACCGGGACAGGGGGTCCTACGAGCAGTACTTC.

This chain uses TRBV28 with TRBJ2-1; possibly TRBD1 for D (5 bases). V was pared by 2 bases and J by 8 bases, with 7 bases between. The CDR3 runs 12 residues. Looked up from germline, CDR1 is MDHEN and CDR2 is SYDVKM. The CDR3 region is CASSLRGDEQFF. The CDR3 region has the DNA TGTGCCAGCAGTTTAAGGGGCGATGAGCAGTTCTTC. Full variable domain (missing parts from reference TRBV28 and TRBJ2-1): DVKVTQSSRYLVKRTGEKVFLECVQDMDHENMFWYRQDPGLGLRLIYFSYDVKMKEKGDIPEGYSVSREKKERFSLILESASTNQTSMYLCASSLRGDEQFFGPGTRLTVL.

This clone was picked up a small number of times. V gene TRBV6-5 combines with J gene TRBJ2-7, with TRBD1 as a possible D gene (6 bases). Germline V gene data show CDR1 as MNHEY and CDR2 as SVGAGI. There are 14 residues in the CDR3. V lost 2 bases and J lost 0, with 8 bases in between. The CDR3 loop is CASSYRDNSYEQYF. The CDR3 coding sequence is TGTGCCAGCAGTTACCGGGACAACTCCTACGAGCAGTACTTC.

The V and J genes are TRBV30 and TRBJ1-1; D uncertain. Per germline, CDR1 GTSNPN and CDR2 SVGIG (reference sequence). The CDR3 has 13 amino acids. The V and J ends lost 8 bases and 1 base respectively, with 14 bases between them. CDR3: CARRVNPNTEAFF. CDR3 in DNA: TGTGCCCGGCGGGTAAACCCGAACACTGAAGCTTTCTTT. Combining the CDR3 with reference TRBV30 and TRBJ1-1 gives the whole variable domain SQTIHQWPATLVQPVGSPLSLECTVEGTSNPNLYWYRQAAGRGLQLLFYSVGIGQISSEVPQNLSASRPQDRQFILSSKKLLLSDSGFYLCARRVNPNTEAFFGQGTRLTVV.

To note about this clone: The sample carries other DNA sequences with the same CDR3. J is TRBJ2-2 and V is TRBV4-1; TRBD2 might be the D (6 bases). Trimming took 1 base from V and 6 from J, leaving 12 bases between them. Germline V gene lookup returns CDR1 MGHRA and CDR2 YSYEKL. The length of the CDR3 is 15 residues. CDR3 coding DNA: TGCGCCAGCAGCCAAGTCTCGAGGGAGGCCGGGGAGCTGTTTTTT. Encoded protein: CASSQVSREAGELFF.

This clone was seen once. This sequence joins TRBV2 and TRBJ2-7; tentatively, D is TRBD2 (5 bases). Deletions cut 11 bases from V and 1 base from J, with 15 bases between. The CDR3 covers 13 residues. Germline loops: CDR1 SNHLY, CDR2 FYNNEI. The CDR3 sequence: CAGGWIGSYEQYF. In DNA, the CDR3 is TGTGCCGGCGGGTGGATCGGGTCCTACGAGCAGTACTTC.

This clone was seen just once. The J gene is TRBJ2-5, the V gene TRBV28; TRBD2 is a possible D gene (6 bases). This CDR3 is built from 13 residues. The germline gives CDR1 MDHEN, CDR2 SYDVKM. V lost 6 bases and J 4 bases, leaving 12 bases between the germline ends. The CDR3 sequence: CASRPGVVETQYF. CDR3 DNA sequence: TGTGCCAGCAGGCCGGGGGTTGTAGAGACCCAGTACTTC.

This clone was detected once. This chain connects TRBV19 to TRBJ1-6; D gene uncertain. This CDR3 has 16 amino acids. Germline CDR1 LNHDA, CDR2 SQIVND (reference sequence). The ends were cut back, 5 bases at V and 0 bases at J, with 11 bases in the middle. For the CDR3, the DNA is TGTGCCAGTAGTGGAGGCGGGAGCTCCTATAATTCACCCCTCCACTTT. Translating it yields CASSGGGSSYNSPLHF.